This TCR beta chain was retrieved from a study of blood T cell repertoires in COVID-19. Study context: COVID-19 samples collected from the United States, Italy and Spain covered acute and convalescent phases. PBMCs, B-cell-depleted T cells, or T cells provided the cDNA or gDNA that made up the material.

In the authors' workflow: Counts of nucleated cells, estimated from reference gene primer amplification, were obtained. Some clones are missing from TCRdb's copy, which holds only in-frame ones; the method was immunoSEQ multiplex PCR. V and J calls and clone size are as listed in that table; D and trimming were resolved from the DNA. The profile shows roughly 16,000 clones, around 90% of them singletons. This TCR derives from a human donor in a cohort sampled during active COVID-19. The sample comprised peripheral blood.

The DNA for the CDR3 is TGTGCCAGCAGCCCGGACAATCCGGGACAGAAGACCCAAGAGACCCAGTACTTC. Translating gives CASSPDNPGQKTQETQYF. The chain links TRBV7-6 to TRBJ2-5, with 7 bases fitting TRBD1. Germline CDR1 reads SGHVS; CDR2 reads FNYEAQ. This CDR3 region has 18 residues. V shed 5 bases and J 1 base; nucleotides not matched to a gene: 16.